These 9 T cell receptor beta chains were all obtained from the same sample, sequenced in a study of cytomegalovirus exposure and HLA in healthy donors. PCR was performed using 60 Vbeta and 13 Jbeta primers. The assay was immunoSEQ multiplex PCR, and TCRdb's table has in-frame clones only and misses some. The sample carries around 120,000 clones, approximately 84% recorded once. What was sequenced was PBMCs. The source is a man in his forties or fifties in good health and CMV-seronegative.

The rearrangement uses TRBV6-5 and TRBJ2-3, with D possibly TRBD1 on 6 matching bases. This CDR3 is 14 amino acids long. Looked up from germline, CDR1 is MNHEY and CDR2 is SVGAGI. The V end was cut by 6 bases, the J end by 2 bases, with 12 bases between. The DNA for the CDR3 is TGTGCCAGCAGACGCGACAGGTCCACAGATACGCAGTATTTT. Protein: CASRRDRSTDTQYF.

The chain links TRBV27 to TRBJ2-7, with 7 bases that match TRBD1. This CDR3 has 16 amino acids. Looked up from germline, CDR1 is MNHEY and CDR2 is SMNVEV (reference sequence). V dropped 4 bases and J dropped 1; count of bases not matched to a gene: 10. CDR3 residues: CASSSPRTGGSYEQYF. In DNA form, the CDR3 reads TGTGCCAGCAGTTCGCCCCGGACAGGTGGTTCCTACGAGCAGTACTTC.

This clone was seen only a few times. V is TRBV19 and J is TRBJ1-1; perhaps TRBD1 as D (5 bases). CDR1 is LNHDA and CDR2 is SQIVND in the germline V gene (reference sequence). The CDR3 runs 13 residues. Trimming took 1 base from V and 3 from J, leaving 6 bases between them. The CDR3: CASSIGRDTEAFF. The CDR3, as DNA: TGTGCCAGTAGTATAGGCAGGGACACTGAAGCTTTCTTT.

In its sample, this clone was seen once. The chain is built from TRBV4-3 and TRBJ1-1; D gene uncertain. The CDR3 totals 15 residues. Trimming removed 4 bases from V and 0 bases from J, with 12 bases in between. The germline gives CDR1 LGHNA, CDR2 YSLEER. The CDR3 sequence is CASSLSDNMNTEAFF. The DNA for the CDR3 is TGCGCCAGCAGCCTGTCCGACAACATGAACACTGAAGCTTTCTTT.

The chain is built from TRBV7-3 and TRBJ2-1, with TRBD2 identical over 10 bases. The length of the CDR3 is 14 residues. The germline V gene has CDR1 SGHTA and CDR2 FQGTGA. V was clipped by 4 bases and J by 7 bases; unmatched bases: 4. The CDR3 loop is CASSSSGSSNEQFF. DNA of the CDR3: TGTGCCAGCAGCTCTAGCGGGAGTTCGAATGAGCAGTTCTTC.

The rearrangement uses TRBV29-1 and TRBJ2-5; possibly TRBD1 for D (7 bases). Per germline, CDR1 SQVTM and CDR2 ANQGSEA. Trimming shortened V by 1 base and J by 2 bases, and 11 bases separated the two germline ends. The CDR3 sequence is 14 residues long. As DNA, the CDR3 is TGCAGCGTTGAAGGGAGGGACAGACAAGAGACCCAGTACTTC. Protein: CSVEGRDRQETQYF.

The V gene is TRBV9, the J gene TRBJ1-5; weak D call: TRBD1 (5 bases). From germline, CDR1 is SGDLS and CDR2 YYNGEE. V shed 4 bases and J shed 3 bases, with 17 bases lying between them. The CDR3 is made up of 16 amino acids. The chain's CDR3 is CASSPSAGTVNQPQHF. DNA of the CDR3: TGTGCCAGCAGCCCCTCGGCGGGGACGGTCAATCAGCCCCAGCATTTT.

In this sample, this clone turned up a few times. The rearrangement joins TRBV7-6 to TRBJ2-2; 8 bases align to TRBD2. V shed 5 bases and J 5 bases; nucleotides not matched to a gene: 4. This CDR3 has 14 residues. From germline, CDR1 is SGHVS and CDR2 FNYEAQ. CDR3 in DNA: TGTGCCAGCAGCAGGGGACTAGTTACCGGGGAGCTGTTTTTT. This encodes CASSRGLVTGELFF.

This chain uses TRBV6-1 with TRBJ2-3; tentative D call: TRBD1 (5 bases). The CDR3 has 14 amino acids. The V gene's germline CDR1 is MNHNS and CDR2 SASEGT. Trimming pared 3 bases from V and 5 bases from J, leaving 12 bases between. This CDR3 is CASSDGQGLDTQYF. DNA for the CDR3: TGTGCCAGCAGTGATGGGCAGGGATTAGATACGCAGTATTTT.